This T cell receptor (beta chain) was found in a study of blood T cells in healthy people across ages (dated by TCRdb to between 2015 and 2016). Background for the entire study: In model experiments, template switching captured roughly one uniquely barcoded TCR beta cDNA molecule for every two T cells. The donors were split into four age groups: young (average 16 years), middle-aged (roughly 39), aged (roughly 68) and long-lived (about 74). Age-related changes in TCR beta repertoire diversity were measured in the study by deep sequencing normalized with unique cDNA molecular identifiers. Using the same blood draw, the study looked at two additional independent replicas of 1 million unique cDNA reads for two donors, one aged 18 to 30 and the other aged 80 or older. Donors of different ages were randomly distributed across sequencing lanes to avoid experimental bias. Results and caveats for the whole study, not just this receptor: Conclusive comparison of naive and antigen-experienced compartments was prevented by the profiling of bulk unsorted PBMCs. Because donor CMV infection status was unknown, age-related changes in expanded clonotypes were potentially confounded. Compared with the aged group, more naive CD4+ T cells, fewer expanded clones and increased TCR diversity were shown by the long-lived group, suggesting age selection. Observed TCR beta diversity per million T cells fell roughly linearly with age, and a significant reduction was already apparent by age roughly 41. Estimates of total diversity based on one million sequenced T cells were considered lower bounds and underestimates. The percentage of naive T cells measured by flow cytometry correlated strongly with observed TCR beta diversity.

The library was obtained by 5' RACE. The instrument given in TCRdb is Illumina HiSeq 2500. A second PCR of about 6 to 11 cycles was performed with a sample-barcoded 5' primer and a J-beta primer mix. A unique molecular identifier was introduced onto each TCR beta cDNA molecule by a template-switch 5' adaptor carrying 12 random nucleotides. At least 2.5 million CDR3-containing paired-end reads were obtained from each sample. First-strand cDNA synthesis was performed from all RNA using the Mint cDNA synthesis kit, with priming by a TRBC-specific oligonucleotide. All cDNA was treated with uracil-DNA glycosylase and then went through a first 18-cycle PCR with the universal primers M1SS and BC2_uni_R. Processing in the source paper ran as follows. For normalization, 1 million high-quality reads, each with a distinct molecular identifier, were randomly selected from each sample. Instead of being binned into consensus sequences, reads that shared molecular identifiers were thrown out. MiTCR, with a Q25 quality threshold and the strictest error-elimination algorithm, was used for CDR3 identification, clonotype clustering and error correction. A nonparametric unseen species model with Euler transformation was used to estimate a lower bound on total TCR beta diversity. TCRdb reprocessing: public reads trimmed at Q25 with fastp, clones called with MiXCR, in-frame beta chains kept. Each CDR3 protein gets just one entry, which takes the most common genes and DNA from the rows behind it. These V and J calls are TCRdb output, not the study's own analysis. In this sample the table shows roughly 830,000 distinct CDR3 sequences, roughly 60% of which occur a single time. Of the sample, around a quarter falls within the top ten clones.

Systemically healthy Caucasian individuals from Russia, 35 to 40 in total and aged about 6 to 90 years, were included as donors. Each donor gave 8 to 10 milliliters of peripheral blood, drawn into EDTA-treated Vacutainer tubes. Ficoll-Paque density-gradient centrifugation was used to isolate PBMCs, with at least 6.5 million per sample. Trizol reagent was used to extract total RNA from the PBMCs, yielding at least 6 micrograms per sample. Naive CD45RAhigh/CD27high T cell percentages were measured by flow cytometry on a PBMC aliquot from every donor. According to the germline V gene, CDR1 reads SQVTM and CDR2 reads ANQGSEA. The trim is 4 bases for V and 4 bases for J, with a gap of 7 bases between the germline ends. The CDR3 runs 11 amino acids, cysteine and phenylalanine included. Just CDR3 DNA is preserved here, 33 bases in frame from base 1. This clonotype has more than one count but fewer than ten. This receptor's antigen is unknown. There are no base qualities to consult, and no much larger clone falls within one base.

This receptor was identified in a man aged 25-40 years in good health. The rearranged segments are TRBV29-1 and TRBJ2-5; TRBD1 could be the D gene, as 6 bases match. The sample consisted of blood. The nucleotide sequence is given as TGCAGCGTTGGACAGGCAGAGACCCAGTACTTC. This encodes CSVGQAETQYF.